Following are 21 T cell receptor beta chains from one sample sequenced in a study of shared clonotypes between healthy human individuals. TCRdb's table, derived via immunoSEQ multiplex PCR, lists solely in-frame clones and lacks some. The repertoire holds about 800,000 clones, with around 96% as singletons. It was CD45RO-negative cells, positively selected for CCR7, that made up naive CD8 cells, with terminally differentiated effector memory CD45RA+ cells excluded. Sequenced input: naive CD8+ T cells sorted from blood. The receptors come from a man aged 25 to 40 in good health.

The rearrangement joins TRBV13 to TRBJ1-1; D is unresolved. Per the germline V gene, CDR1 is PRHDT and CDR2 is FYEKMQ (reference sequence). The CDR3 length is 12 residues. Trimming removed 5 bases from V and 8 bases from J, with 12 bases in between. The CDR3 spells CASSPRGVEAFF. CDR3 in DNA: TGTGCCAGCAGCCCCCGGGGAGTAGAAGCTTTCTTT.

The rearrangement joins TRBV11-2 to TRBJ2-3; TRBD2 might be the D (5 bases). Trimming left V 2 bases short and J 1 base short, with 13 bases between. This CDR3 is 16 amino acids long. Looked up from germline, CDR1 is SGHAT and CDR2 is FQNNGV. The CDR3 reads CASSLFKEEGTDTQYF. For the CDR3, the DNA is TGTGCCAGCAGCTTATTCAAGGAGGAGGGCACAGATACGCAGTATTTT.

This chain connects TRBV29-1 to TRBJ2-7; 8 nucleotides agree with TRBD2. Germline V lookup: CDR1 SQVTM, CDR2 ANQGSEA. CDR3 length: 14 amino acids. V was pared by 6 bases and J by 1 base, with 8 bases of the junction left unmatched. As DNA, the CDR3 is TGCAGCGTAGGGGGTGAGCGGGAGTCCTACGAGCAGTACTTC. Its protein is CSVGGERESYEQYF.

V is TRBV30 and J is TRBJ1-1, with 7 bases that match TRBD1. The CDR3 is 12 amino acids. The V segment lost 4 bases and the J segment 6 bases; nucleotides outside the gene matches: 5. Germline V gene data show CDR1 as GTSNPN and CDR2 as SVGIG (reference sequence). This CDR3 is CAWTAGGSEAFF. As DNA, the CDR3 is TGTGCCTGGACGGCAGGGGGGTCTGAAGCTTTCTTT.

The chain joins TRBV6-5 to TRBJ2-7, with 10 nucleotides matching TRBD1. In germline, CDR1 is MNHEY, CDR2 SVGAGI. Losses at the gene ends were 2 bases for V and 4 bases for J; bases not matched to a gene: 8. The length of the CDR3 is 16 residues. DNA of the CDR3: TGTGCCAGCAGTTACCGTCCGGGACAGGGGAGGTACGAGCAGTACTTC. It specifies CASSYRPGQGRYEQYF.

CDR3: CASSLAGGADGYTF. The CDR3 coding sequence is TGTGCCAGCAGCTTAGCAGGGGGCGCGGATGGCTACACCTTC. The rearrangement uses TRBV13 and TRBJ1-2, with 8 nucleotides matching TRBD1. The germline gives CDR1 PRHDT, CDR2 FYEKMQ (reference sequence). V gave up 1 base and J gave up 6 bases; unmatched junction bases: 4. The CDR3 loop spans 14 amino acids.

Details on this clone: Distinct nucleotide sequences in the sample also encode this CDR3. The J gene is TRBJ2-7, the V gene TRBV27; 7 positions agree with TRBD2. The CDR3 runs 14 residues. Germline V gene data show CDR1 as MNHEY and CDR2 as SMNVEV (reference sequence). Germline trimming cut 3 bases from V and 4 bases from J; bases unmatched to any gene: 6. The CDR3 is CASSLARERYEQYF. Here the CDR3 DNA reads TGTGCCAGCAGTTTGGCGCGGGAGAGGTACGAGCAGTACTTC.

The chain employs TRBV19 and TRBJ2-7; D gene ambiguous. The V gene lost 4 bases and the J gene lost 5 bases, with 12 bases spanning the gap. CDR1 is LNHDA, CDR2 SQIVND, per germline (reference sequence). CDR3 length: 13 residues. The CDR3 region has the DNA TGTGCCAGTAGTACCACTCCAACCCACGAGCAGTACTTC. It encodes CASSTTPTHEQYF.

This chain joins TRBV10-1 and TRBJ2-5; D possibly corresponds to TRBD1 (6 bases). This CDR3 comprises 13 residues. Germline V gene data show CDR1 as WNHNN and CDR2 as SYGVQD (reference sequence). The V gene lost 5 bases and the J gene lost 1 base, with 8 bases spanning the gap. The CDR3 loop is CASSIGGQETQYF. The DNA for the CDR3 is TGCGCCAGCAGTATAGGGGGCCAAGAGACCCAGTACTTC.

The chain recombines TRBV5-1 with TRBJ2-3, with D perhaps matching TRBD2 (5 bases). This CDR3 contains 15 residues. V lost 4 bases and J 1 base, leaving 13 bases between the germline ends. Germline CDR1 SGHRS, CDR2 YFSETQ. CDR3 DNA: TGCGCCAGCAGCCTGGAAAGCGGTGGCACAGATACGCAGTATTTT. This gives the protein CASSLESGGTDTQYF.

This clone was observed once. The chain uses TRBV29-1 and TRBJ1-1; D remains unclear. CDR1 and CDR2 from the germline V gene are SQVTM and ANQGSEA. The V and J ends lost 6 bases and 4 bases respectively, with 12 bases between them. The CDR3 length is 12 residues. This chain's CDR3 is CSVNDRRTEAFF. CDR3 DNA: TGCAGCGTAAACGACCGGCGCACTGAAGCTTTCTTT.

The chain uses TRBV5-1 and TRBJ2-1; TRBD1 matches at 8 bases. Germline V gene data show CDR1 as SGHRS and CDR2 as YFSETQ. J lost 8 bases, V lost 3 bases, and 10 bases had no gene match. The length of the CDR3 is 15 residues. The CDR3 is CASSSQGAVRYEQFF. Written as DNA, the CDR3 is TGCGCCAGCAGCTCCCAGGGGGCTGTACGCTATGAGCAGTTCTTC.

This clone was counted only a few times. V usage is TRBV10-2 and J usage is TRBJ1-5; D gene uncertain. With 3 bases removed from V and 6 bases from J, the gap between germline ends came to 3 bases. Germline CDR1 WSHSY, CDR2 SAAADI. This CDR3 is built from 11 residues. CDR3 sequence (DNA): TGCGCCAGCAGTGAAGGTCAGCCCCAGCATTTT. Translated: CASSEGQPQHF.

This chain connects TRBV11-2 to TRBJ2-5; the D is unclear. CDR1 and CDR2 (germline): SGHAT, FQNNGV. The V gene lost 2 bases and the J gene lost 4 bases, with 8 bases spanning the gap. This CDR3 has 13 amino acids. The CDR3 loop reads CASSLYKGETQYF. The CDR3 nucleotides read TGTGCCAGCAGCTTATACAAGGGAGAGACCCAGTACTTC.

The chain recombines TRBV19 with TRBJ2-1; TRBD2 agrees at 12 bases. This CDR3 comprises 19 residues. V lost 4 bases, J lost 0 bases, and 10 bases stayed unmatched. The germline V gene encodes CDR1 LNHDA and CDR2 SQIVND (reference sequence). For the CDR3, the DNA is TGTGCCAGTAGTACGTGGACTAGCGGGGAAGTTAGCTCCTACAATGAGCAGTTCTTC. Amino acid sequence: CASSTWTSGEVSSYNEQFF.

As for this clone: Other DNA sequences within the sample encode an identical CDR3. The chain employs TRBV9 and TRBJ2-5; D is unresolved. This CDR3 comprises 14 residues. Trimming left V 0 bases short and J 2 bases short, with 8 bases between. Germline loops: CDR1 SGDLS, CDR2 YYNGEE. CDR3 residues: CASSVGGSQETQYF. CDR3 coding DNA: TGTGCCAGCAGCGTAGGAGGCAGTCAAGAGACCCAGTACTTC.

CDR3 bases: TGTGCCTGGAGTGTATGGTCTGAAGAGACCCAGTACTTC. Translating gives CAWSVWSEETQYF. The chain links TRBV30 to TRBJ2-5; no reliable D call. V gave up 0 bases and J gave up 3 bases, with 8 bases separating them. CDR1 is GTSNPN, CDR2 SVGIG, per germline (reference sequence). This CDR3 contains 13 residues.

The rearrangement uses TRBV25-1 and TRBJ1-2, with D unresolved. This CDR3 has 11 amino acids. V lost 8 bases, J lost 3 bases, and 7 bases lay in between. Germline V CDR1 and CDR2: MGHDK, SYGVNS. CDR3 residues: CASGFDYGYTF. The DNA of the CDR3 is TGTGCCAGCGGGTTCGACTATGGCTACACCTTC.

The J gene is TRBJ2-1, the V gene TRBV6-4; 12 nucleotides line up with TRBD2. This CDR3 is 18 amino acids long. The germline gives CDR1 MRHNA, CDR2 SNTAGT. J lost 3 bases, V lost 2 bases, and 8 bases had no gene match. In DNA form, the CDR3 reads TGTGCCAGCAGTGACCAACCGGGACTAGCGGGTAGCTACAATGAGCAGTTCTTC. Protein product: CASSDQPGLAGSYNEQFF.

Concerning this clone: Other DNA sequences in the same sample also yield this CDR3. The chain has TRBV9 and TRBJ1-4, with D uncertain. CDR1 SGDLS and CDR2 YYNGEE come from the germline V gene. The length of the CDR3 is 13 residues. The germline V and J ends were trimmed by 0 bases and 5 bases, with 5 bases remaining between them. CDR3 nucleotide sequence: TGTGCCAGCAGCGTAGGCGGAAATGAAAAACTGTTTTTT. It is translated as CASSVGGNEKLFF.

The chain links TRBV28 to TRBJ1-1, with D maybe TRBD1 (6 bases). This CDR3 spans 14 amino acids. V shed 6 bases and J shed 0 bases, with 11 bases lying between them. Per the germline V gene, CDR1 is MDHEN and CDR2 is SYDVKM. This CDR3 reads CASSPDRLNTEAFF. CDR3 nucleotide sequence: TGTGCCAGCAGCCCCGACAGGTTGAACACTGAAGCTTTCTTT.